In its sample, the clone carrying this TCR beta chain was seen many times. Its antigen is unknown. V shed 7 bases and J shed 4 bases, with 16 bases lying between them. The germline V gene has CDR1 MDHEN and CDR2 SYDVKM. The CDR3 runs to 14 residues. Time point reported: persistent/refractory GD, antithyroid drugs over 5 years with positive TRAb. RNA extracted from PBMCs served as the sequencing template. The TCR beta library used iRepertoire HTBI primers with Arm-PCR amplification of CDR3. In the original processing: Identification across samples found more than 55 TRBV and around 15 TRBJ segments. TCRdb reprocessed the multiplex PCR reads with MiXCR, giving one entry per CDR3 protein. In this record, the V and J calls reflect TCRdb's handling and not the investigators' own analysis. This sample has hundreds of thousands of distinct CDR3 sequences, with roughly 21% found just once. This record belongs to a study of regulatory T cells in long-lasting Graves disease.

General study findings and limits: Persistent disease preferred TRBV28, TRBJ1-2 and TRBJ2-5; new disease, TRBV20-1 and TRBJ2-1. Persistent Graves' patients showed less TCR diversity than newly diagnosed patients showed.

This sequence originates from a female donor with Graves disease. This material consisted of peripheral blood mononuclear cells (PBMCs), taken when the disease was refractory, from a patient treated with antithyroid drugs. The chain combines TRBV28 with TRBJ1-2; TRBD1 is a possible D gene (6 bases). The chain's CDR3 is CASNARGRSYGYTF. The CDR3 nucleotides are TGTGCCAGCAACGCCAGGGGTCGTAGCTATGGCTACACCTTC.